Listed below are T cell receptor beta chains from one sample, sequenced in a study of metastatic and nonmetastatic thyroid tumors. Via MiXCR, TCRdb re-called the PCR reads. Here the sample spans 25,000 to 35,000 clones, more than 20% being singletons. Sequenced material: blood. These receptors were obtained from a female donor with papillary thyroid cancer or a benign thyroid nodule (not recorded which). Some clones in this sample may be carry-over from other donors' samples. The CDR3 runs from the conserved cysteine through the conserved F or W. Fields, in order: clone size, J gene, V gene, CDR3 length, CDR3 protein. Clone size is shown for a subset of rows, as once, few, many or a class of expanded clone.

>few|TRBJ1-1|TRBV28|15
CASSFVPASNTEASF
>many|TRBJ2-5|TRBV10-3|16
CAIRGGTGADGETQYF
>few|TRBJ2-1|TRBV7-2|11
CATSLVVGQFF
>-|TRBJ2-1|TRBV7-2|13
CASSTDLCNEQFF
>many|TRBJ2-1|TRBV7-2|15
CASSYAGTPYNEQFF
>many|TRBJ2-5|TRBV29-1|14
CSALGARGQETQYF
>many|TRBJ2-3|TRBV20-1|16
CSARDPFLESTDTQYF
>-|TRBJ2-1|TRBV11-2|13
CASSLAGGGEQFF
>many|TRBJ2-2|TRBV12-3/TRBV12-4|13
CASSLLDTGELFF
>many|TRBJ2-3|TRBV20-1|10
CSARRDTQYF
>medium-sized|TRBJ2-7|TRBV28|16
CASRHAVGTGENEQYF
>medium-sized|TRBJ2-7|TRBV6-5|13
CASSYSLGFEQYF
>many|TRBJ1-6|TRBV11-1|16
CASSFPRGQDNSPLHF
>many|TRBJ1-1|TRBV5-4|15
CASSSQYALNTEAFF
>medium-sized|TRBJ2-1|TRBV6-2/TRBV6-3|14
CASSYSSVYNEQFF
>-|TRBJ1-1|TRBV18|14
CASSRQGGNTEAFF
>-|TRBJ1-1|TRBV11-1|14
CASSFRTGNTEAFF
>many|TRBJ1-1|TRBV7-2|12
CASSSAGTEAFF
>-|TRBJ2-3|TRBV9|15
CGRSWGSSTTDTQYF
>many|TRBJ2-1|TRBV7-2|11
CASSLFYEQFF
>medium-sized|TRBJ2-1|TRBV6-2/TRBV6-3|16
CASSGADTRSYNEQFF
>many|TRBJ2-7|TRBV27|14
CASSLRGQKYEQYF
>few|TRBJ1-6|TRBV28|11
CASMTRSPLHF
>many|TRBJ1-5|TRBV19|14
CATDSTGGYQPQHF
>many|TRBJ2-4|TRBV7-2|13
CASSYSGSNIQYF
>many|TRBJ1-5|TRBV6-1|16
CASSEASGDSNQPQHF
>-|TRBJ2-1|TRBV7-3|15
CASSLTSGRNNEQFF
>many|TRBJ2-3|TRBV29-1|12
CSVHQATDTQYF
>many|TRBJ1-1|TRBV3-1|15
CASSPPFGRGTEAFF
>many|TRBJ1-3|TRBV7-9|12
CASSRIPGQDYF
>many|TRBJ2-1|TRBV28|12
CASEVGGDEQFF
>many|TRBJ2-1|TRBV7-3|14
CASSPASSRHEQFF
>many|TRBJ2-1|TRBV9|15
CASREGAGAYNEQFF
>many|TRBJ2-7|TRBV18|14
CASSLLAGVYEQYF
>few|TRBJ2-6|TRBV27|17
CASTPRGARSGANFPTF
>many|TRBJ1-2|TRBV12-3/TRBV12-4|13
CASRLDRDYGYTF
>medium-sized|TRBJ1-6|TRBV6-6|15
CASSYSGQTGSPLHF
>many|TRBJ2-3|TRBV19|16
CASSPSGPLGTDTQYF
>many|TRBJ2-2|TRBV11-1|16
CASSLGSLAGTGELFF
>-|TRBJ1-4|TRBV7-7|13
CASSVGTNEKLFF
>many|TRBJ1-6|TRBV5-5|16
CASSLDRVHYNSPLHF
>many|TRBJ1-5|TRBV5-4|16
CASSEMEAGPNQPQHF
>many|TRBJ1-2|TRBV7-9|13
CASSYDRFYGYTF
>many|TRBJ1-5|TRBV28|13
CASRAGADQPQHF
>many|TRBJ2-1|TRBV5-1|16
CASSLALGLAVNEQFF
>many|TRBJ1-2|TRBV7-2|14
CASSPGQGARGYTF
>-|TRBJ1-6|TRBV3-1|17
CASSTTQGVTYNSPLHF
>-|TRBJ1-1|TRBV30|11
CAWSVSAKAFF